The next 25 T cell receptor beta chains were all read from a single sample in a study of blood T cell repertoires in COVID-19. Sequencing was performed with immunoSEQ multiplex PCR; in TCRdb, only in-frame clones are kept and a portion is missing. This repertoire shows 350,000 to 500,000 clones, approximately 90% found once; its top ten account for 0.7% to 1%. The specimen sequenced was peripheral blood. These TCRs come from a man aged 18-30 years with COVID-19, enrolled during active disease.

There are many counts of this clone. V and J are TRBV6-2 or TRBV6-3 and TRBJ2-3, with 7 bases identical to TRBD1. J gave up 1 base and V 5 bases, and 9 bases lay outside the gene matches. Per the germline V gene, CDR1 is MNHEY and CDR2 is SVGEGT. The CDR3 covers 16 residues. CDR3 nucleotide sequence: TGTGCCAGCAGTCCACACCGACAGGGCGGCACAGATACGCAGTATTTT. The encoded protein is CASSPHRQGGTDTQYF.

The V call is TRBV4-1, the J call TRBJ1-4; 9 bases agree with TRBD1. The CDR3 consists of 19 residues. The V and J ends lost 0 bases and 3 bases, in that order; junction bases with no gene match: 11. Germline V CDR1 and CDR2: MGHRA, YSYEKL. The CDR3 nucleotides read TGCGCCAGCAGCCAAGATAACCGGGACAGGGTCTTTTCTAATGAAAAACTGTTTTTT. Encoded protein: CASSQDNRDRVFSNEKLFF.

The chain joins TRBV7-9 to TRBJ1-1; a possible D gene is TRBD1 (6 bases). Germline CDR1 is SEHNR and CDR2 is FQNEAQ (reference sequence). Deletions cut 4 bases from V and 4 bases from J, with 16 bases between. CDR3 size: 15 residues. The CDR3 loop reads CASSSQGRAVTEAFF. CDR3 sequence (DNA): TGTGCCAGCAGCTCCCAGGGGAGGGCGGTCACTGAAGCTTTCTTT. The variable domain in full, with the rest retrieved from reference TRBV7-9 and TRBJ1-1, is DTGVSQNPRHKITKRGQNVTFRCDPISEHNRLYWYRQTLGQGPEFLTYFQNEAQLEKSRLLSDRFSAERPKGSFSTLEIQRTEQGDSAMYLCASSSQGRAVTEAFFGQGTRLTVV.

The rearrangement uses TRBV7-6 and TRBJ2-2; D gene unclear. CDR3 size: 14 residues. Trimming took 4 bases from V and 1 from J, leaving 7 bases between them. CDR1 SGHVS and CDR2 FNYEAQ come from the germline V gene. CDR3 bases: TGTGCCAGCAGCTCCGAACAGAACACCGGGGAGCTGTTTTTT. Its translation is CASSSEQNTGELFF.

The V call is TRBV7-2, the J call TRBJ1-5; the D is unclear. V shed 5 bases and J shed 1 base, with 9 bases lying between them. Germline V lookup: CDR1 SGHTA, CDR2 FQGNSA. This CDR3 is built from 14 residues. The CDR3 reads CASSHFESNQPQHF. CDR3 in DNA: TGTGCCAGCAGCCACTTCGAGAGCAATCAGCCCCAGCATTTT.

This chain links TRBV9 with TRBJ2-3; D may be TRBD2 (6 bases). V lost 6 bases to trimming and J lost 2 bases, with 13 bases between them. Per germline, CDR1 SGDLS and CDR2 YYNGEE. The length of the CDR3 is 14 residues. The chain's CDR3 is CASTDSGNTDTQYF. The DNA of the CDR3 is TGTGCCAGCACCGATAGCGGTAACACAGATACGCAGTATTTT.

This chain links TRBV7-9 with TRBJ2-3; 8 bases fit TRBD2. Germline loops: CDR1 SEHNR, CDR2 FQNEAQ (reference sequence). Losses at the gene ends were 3 bases for V and 4 bases for J; bases not matched to a gene: 6. The CDR3 runs 15 residues. CDR3 amino acids: CASSFVGGAPDTQYF. Written as DNA, the CDR3 is TGTGCCAGCAGCTTTGTCGGGGGGGCCCCAGATACGCAGTATTTT.

This chain joins TRBV9 and TRBJ1-6; possible D gene TRBD1, 5 bases. Trimming removed 0 bases at V and 7 bases at J, with 8 bases between. Germline V lookup: CDR1 SGDLS, CDR2 YYNGEE. The CDR3 is made up of 14 amino acids. CDR3: CASSVGSGNSPLHF. For the CDR3, the DNA is TGTGCCAGCAGCGTAGGGTCAGGGAATTCACCCCTCCACTTT.

CDR3 DNA: TGTGCCAGCAGTGAAATCGGGGGCAATCAGCCCCAGCATTTT. Amino acids: CASSEIGGNQPQHF. The chain is built from TRBV6-1 and TRBJ1-5; D ambiguous. V was trimmed by 2 bases and J by 2 bases, leaving 7 bases between them. Germline V gene lookup returns CDR1 MNHNS and CDR2 SASEGT. This CDR3 has 14 residues.

The gene calls are TRBV4-1 and TRBJ2-5, with no clear D. V lost 0 bases, J lost 13 bases, and 15 bases lay in between. This CDR3 is 13 amino acids long. Germline CDR1 is MGHRA and CDR2 is YSYEKL. The CDR3 sequence: CASSQESTPPLYF. The DNA of the CDR3 is TGCGCCAGCAGCCAAGAGAGCACCCCTCCGCTGTACTTC.

V is TRBV5-1 and J is TRBJ2-5; D remains ambiguous. CDR1 and CDR2 from the germline V gene are SGHRS and YFSETQ. Trimming removed 0 bases from V and 3 bases from J, with 6 bases in between. The CDR3 loop spans 13 amino acids. The CDR3 region is CASSLDTKETQYF. In DNA, the CDR3 is TGCGCCAGCAGCTTGGACACGAAAGAGACCCAGTACTTC. Filled out from reference TRBV5-1 and TRBJ2-5, the complete variable domain reads KAGVTQTPRYLIKTRGQQVTLSCSPISGHRSVSWYQQTPGQGLQFLFEYFSETQRNKGNFPGRFSGRQFSNSRSEMNVSTLELGDSALYLCASSLDTKETQYFGPGTRLLVL.

The chain carries TRBV12-2 and TRBJ2-1; the D call TRBD2 from the table was never checked on the DNA. TRBV12-2 is given as a pseudogene. The CDR3 is 19 residues long. CDR3 DNA sequence: TGTGCAAGTCGCCCGGGACTAGCGGGAGGCCCTTTAGTACCCAATGAGCAGTTCTTC. Its translation is CASRPGLAGGPLVPNEQFF.

This chain joins TRBV3-1 (or the pseudogene TRBV3-2) and TRBJ2-2; D is perhaps TRBD2 (6 bases). The germline V gene encodes CDR1 LGHDT and CDR2 YNNKEL (reference sequence). V lost 0 bases and J lost 6, with 17 bases in between. The CDR3 consists of 17 residues. CDR3 bases: TGTGCCAGCAGCCAAGAGTGGAGGGGTGGCCGACCCGGGGAGCTGTTTTTT. Its translation is CASSQEWRGGRPGELFF.

The chain joins TRBV10-3 to TRBJ2-3; tentative D call: TRBD2 (6 bases). Trimming removed 2 bases from V and 3 bases from J, with 9 bases in between. Germline V lookup: CDR1 ENHRY, CDR2 SYGVKD. The CDR3 is 14 residues long. CDR3 in DNA: TGTGCCATCAGTGAGGCGGGACGGACAGATACGCAGTATTTT. It is translated as CAISEAGRTDTQYF.

The chain employs TRBV10-2 and TRBJ2-1; 9 bases align to TRBD2. The germline V gene encodes CDR1 WSHSY and CDR2 SAAADI. V was pared by 9 bases and J by 8 bases, with 8 bases of the junction left unmatched. This CDR3 contains 13 residues. CDR3 sequence: CASSGGNRDEQFF. The CDR3 coding sequence is TGCGCCAGTAGCGGGGGAAATAGGGATGAGCAGTTCTTC.

The genes are TRBV19 and TRBJ2-7; TRBD1 matches at 9 bases. V gave up 4 bases and J gave up 4 bases; unmatched junction bases: 11. The CDR3 spans 16 residues. CDR1 is LNHDA, CDR2 SQIVND, per germline (reference sequence). The CDR3 nucleotides read TGTGCCAGTAGTAATAAGGACAGGGGCCGAGGTTACGAGCAGTACTTC. It translates to CASSNKDRGRGYEQYF.

This clone has just a few counts. The chain combines TRBV2 with TRBJ1-1, with a possible D match to TRBD1 (5 bases). Between the trimmed V and J ends, which lost 5 bases and 4 bases, there was a span of 11 bases. The CDR3 extends over 13 amino acids. From germline, CDR1 is SNHLY and CDR2 FYNNEI. For the CDR3, the DNA is TGTGCCAGCAGTACCCGGGGGGGCACTGAAGCTTTCTTT. Translating gives CASSTRGGTEAFF.

The rearrangement links TRBV27 to TRBJ1-6; D is perhaps TRBD1 (5 bases). Germline V gene sequence: CDR1 MNHEY, CDR2 SMNVEV (reference sequence). The CDR3 contains 13 residues. The ends were cut back, 4 bases at V and 7 bases at J, with 8 bases in the middle. CDR3 in DNA: TGTGCCAGCAGTTCGACAGCAAATTCACCCCTCCACTTT. Its translation: CASSSTANSPLHF.

CDR3 sequence (DNA): TGTGCCAGCAGCTTTGGAGCGGCATACGAGACCCAGTACTTC. It is translated as CASSFGAAYETQYF. The chain has TRBV5-4 and TRBJ2-5, with D possibly matching TRBD2 (5 bases). Germline CDR1 and CDR2: SGHNT and YYREEE (reference sequence). With 2 bases removed from V and 5 bases from J, the gap between germline ends came to 13 bases. This CDR3 is built from 14 residues.

V usage is TRBV25-1 and J usage is TRBJ2-3; the D gene is possibly TRBD1 (5 bases). CDR3 length: 12 amino acids. Germline V gene data show CDR1 as MGHDK and CDR2 as SYGVNS. Trimming took 10 bases from V and 4 from J, leaving 12 bases between them. For the CDR3, the DNA is TGTGCCACCCAGGAAGGGGCAGATACGCAGTATTTT. Residues: CATQEGADTQYF.

This chain joins TRBV6-5 and TRBJ2-1, with 8 nucleotides matching TRBD2. Germline-derived CDR1 and CDR2 are MNHEY and SVGAGI. The V gene end was trimmed by 2 bases and the J gene end by 8 bases; junction bases not matched to a gene: 5. The CDR3 has 14 residues. The DNA of the CDR3 is TGTGCCAGCAGTTACAGGACTAGCTTGGATGAGCAGTTCTTC. Its translation is CASSYRTSLDEQFF.

The chain has TRBV4-1 and TRBJ2-3; D possibly corresponds to TRBD2 (6 bases). Trimming pared 0 bases from V and 6 bases from J, leaving 13 bases between. Germline V gene data show CDR1 as MGHRA and CDR2 as YSYEKL. This CDR3 is 15 amino acids long. In DNA form, the CDR3 reads TGCGCCAGCAGCCAAGAGTCGGGAGTTCCGGATACGCAGTATTTT. It translates to CASSQESGVPDTQYF.

J is TRBJ2-2 and V is TRBV11-1; the match to TRBD1 covers 9 bases. V was pared by 6 bases and J by 5 bases, with 4 bases of the junction left unmatched. CDR1 SGHAT and CDR2 FQDESV come from the germline V gene (reference sequence). The CDR3 is 14 residues long. CDR3 in amino acids: CASSRQGGTGELFF. DNA of the CDR3: TGTGCCAGCAGTCGACAGGGGGGAACCGGGGAGCTGTTTTTT.

V is TRBV5-1 and J is TRBJ2-5; 10 bases line up with TRBD1. With V trimmed by 1 base and J by 5 bases, 5 bases remained unmatched. CDR1 and CDR2 from the germline V gene are SGHRS and YFSETQ. The CDR3 is 15 amino acids. The CDR3 sequence: CASSLFGQGVETQYF. The CDR3 region has the DNA TGCGCCAGCAGCTTGTTTGGACAGGGGGTGGAGACCCAGTACTTC.

CDR3 coding DNA: TGCGCCAGCAAGAAGGGGGCTGGGACTGAAGCTTTCTTT. Protein product: CASKKGAGTEAFF. The chain has TRBV10-2 and TRBJ1-1; TRBD1 aligns across 7 bases. The ends lost 7 bases at V and 5 bases at J; junction bases unmatched: 7. The CDR3 has 13 residues. CDR1 and CDR2 from the germline V gene are WSHSY and SAAADI.